This T cell receptor (beta chain) was sequenced in a study of shared clonotypes between healthy human individuals. As for this clone: The same CDR3 is also encoded by other DNA sequences in this sample.

Template for every sorted-subset replicate PCR totaled approximately 0.2 ug DNA, some 30,000 T cell genomes. Data came from immunoSEQ multiplex PCR; TCRdb stores just in-frame clones and leaves some out. This table has approximately 1.4 million clones, approximately 98% appearing once. Trimming removed 1 base from V and 3 bases from J, with 6 bases in between. CDR1 is SEHNR, CDR2 FQNEAQ, per germline (reference sequence). The CDR3 runs 13 residues. This chain uses TRBV7-9 with TRBJ1-1; D is ambiguous. The sample comprised naive CD4+ T cells sorted from blood. The subset was: CD45RA+ positively selected. This receptor was obtained from a young man in good health. This CDR3 reads CASSLESDTEAFF. Here the CDR3 DNA reads TGTGCCAGCAGCTTAGAGAGTGACACTGAAGCTTTCTTT.